This TCR beta chain was found in a study of regulatory T cells in long-lasting Graves disease. Assembly of TCR beta libraries relied on iRepertoire HTBI primers together with Arm-PCR of CDR3 regions. Using its own MiXCR run on the multiplex PCR reads, TCRdb lists one record per CDR3 protein. Of about 530,000 distinct CDR3 sequences detected, 15% to 20% appear once; the ten largest clones hold approximately 25%. This CDR3 has 15 amino acids. Deletions cut 5 bases from V and 0 bases from J, with 10 bases between. The time point: newly diagnosed GD, antithyroid drugs for less than 3 months. Isolated PBMC RNA provided the starting material for the TCR library. This clonotype was observed many times. The same specimen was also included in a second study, on T cells in Graves' hyperthyroidism and ophthalmopathy.

The chain is built from TRBV12-3 or TRBV12-4 and TRBJ1-4; D might be TRBD1 (6 bases). The specimen comprised peripheral blood mononuclear cells (PBMCs), sampled at new diagnosis, from a patient treated with antithyroid drugs. This receptor was taken from a middle-aged woman with Graves disease. The CDR3 spells CASSRTDSTNEKLFF. The CDR3 bases are TGTGCCAGCAGTCGGACAGATTCAACTAATGAAAAACTGTTTTTT.